A single sample gave rise to the 9 T cell receptor beta chains below, sequenced in a study of shared clonotypes between healthy human individuals. Clones were read by immunoSEQ multiplex PCR, and TCRdb kept only the in-frame ones, dropping some. Here the sample spans roughly 1,500,000 clones, less than 99% being singletons. The sequenced material came from naive CD4+ T cells sorted from blood. Described subset: CD45RA+ positively selected. The receptors derive from a man aged 25-45 years in good health.

The CDR3 protein is CASLGRSYEQYF. The CDR3 nucleotides are TGTGCCTCCCTGGGGCGCTCCTACGAGCAGTACTTC. V gene TRBV30 combines with J gene TRBJ2-7, with D possibly TRBD1 on 5 matching bases. Germline assignment: CDR1 GTSNPN and CDR2 SVGIG (reference sequence). The CDR3 runs to 12 residues. V was clipped by 7 bases and J by 0 bases, with 10 bases between them.

The chain links TRBV6-1 to TRBJ1-2; the match to TRBD1 covers 7 bases. V shed 7 bases and J 4 bases; nucleotides not matched to a gene: 12. CDR3 length: 15 residues. CDR1 is MNHNS, CDR2 SASEGT, per germline. The CDR3 here is CASIESGQEFYGYTF. The CDR3 DNA sequence: TGTGCCAGCATCGAAAGTGGACAGGAGTTCTATGGCTACACCTTC.

A remark on this clone: A read error may account for a junction end that differs from germline. The V gene is TRBV7-3, the J gene TRBJ2-3, with D perhaps TRBD1 (5 bases). This CDR3 comprises 13 residues. Per the germline V gene, CDR1 is SGHTA and CDR2 is FQGTGA. The CDR3 loop reads CASSLASTVTQYF. CDR3 coding DNA: TGTGCCAGCAGCTTAGCATCGACAGTTACGCAGTATTTT. The full variable domain, in which reference TRBV7-3 and TRBJ2-3 provide the parts outside the CDR3, is GAGVSQTPSNKVTEKGKYVELRCDPISGHTALYWYRQSLGQGPEFLIYFQGTGAADDSGLPNDRFFAVRPEGSVSTLKIQRTERGDSAVYLCASSLASTVTQYFGPGTRLTVL.

The sample holds one count of this clone. The rearrangement uses TRBV9 and TRBJ2-5; D is perhaps TRBD2 (5 bases). V was trimmed by 3 bases and J by 2 bases, leaving 5 bases between them. There are 12 residues in the CDR3. The V gene's germline CDR1 is SGDLS and CDR2 YYNGEE. The CDR3 region is CASSAGQETQYF. The DNA for the CDR3 is TGTGCCAGCAGCGCGGGGCAAGAGACCCAGTACTTC. Full variable domain (remainder filled in from reference TRBV9 and TRBJ2-5): DSGVTQTPKHLITATGQRVTLRCSPRSGDLSVYWYQQSLDQGLQFLIQYYNGEERAKGNILERFSAQQFPDLHSELNLSSLELGDSALYFCASSAGQETQYFGPGTRLLVL.

The chain carries TRBV5-4 and TRBJ2-5; 7 positions agree with TRBD2. The V gene's germline CDR1 is SGHNT and CDR2 YYREEE (reference sequence). This CDR3 is built from 14 residues. The J segment lost 7 bases and the V segment lost 4 bases, leaving 10 bases of the junction unmatched. CDR3 nucleotide sequence: TGTGCCAGCAGCATTGGGAGGGACTACTTGACCCAGTACTTC. Its protein product is CASSIGRDYLTQYF.

The CDR3 loop reads CASKEGLADTGELFF. CDR3 in DNA: TGTGCCAGCAAGGAGGGACTAGCAGACACCGGGGAGCTGTTTTTT. V gene TRBV14 combines with J gene TRBJ2-2, with TRBD2 identical over 9 bases. V lost 7 bases, J lost 3 bases, and 6 bases stayed unmatched. The CDR3 extends over 15 amino acids. The germline gives CDR1 SGHDN, CDR2 FVKESK.

This sequence joins TRBV30 and TRBJ1-5, with a possible D match to TRBD1 (5 bases). V was cut by 0 bases and J by 4 bases, with 13 bases left in between. Germline V gene lookup returns CDR1 GTSNPN and CDR2 SVGIG (reference sequence). CDR3 length: 15 residues. CDR3 loop: CAWSVREGRNQPQHF. The CDR3 DNA reads TGTGCCTGGAGTGTACGGGAGGGGCGGAATCAGCCCCAGCATTTT. Drawing the rest from reference TRBV30 and TRBJ1-5, the complete variable domain is SQTIHQWPATLVQPVGSPLSLECTVEGTSNPNLYWYRQAAGRGLQLLFYSVGIGQISSEVPQNLSASRPQDRQFILSSKKLLLSDSGFYLCAWSVREGRNQPQHFGDGTRLSIL.

The V call is TRBV7-3, the J call TRBJ2-1; 9 bases agree with TRBD1. This CDR3 has 15 amino acids. Trimming cost V 4 bases and J 2 bases; bases outside gene matches: 3. Germline values: CDR1 SGHTA, CDR2 FQGTGA. CDR3 region: CASSSGTGTYNEQFF. CDR3 nucleotides: TGTGCCAGCAGCTCCGGGACAGGGACCTACAATGAGCAGTTCTTC. The whole variable domain, filled in from reference TRBV7-3 and TRBJ2-1, reads GAGVSQTPSNKVTEKGKYVELRCDPISGHTALYWYRQSLGQGPEFLIYFQGTGAADDSGLPNDRFFAVRPEGSVSTLKIQRTERGDSAVYLCASSSGTGTYNEQFFGPGTRLTVL.

This chain uses TRBV5-3 with TRBJ2-1, with D possibly TRBD1 on 6 matching bases. TRBV5-3 is given ORF status, its function remaining uncertain. The germline V and J ends were trimmed by 1 base and 5 bases, with 16 bases remaining between them. The CDR3 is 16 amino acids. In DNA, the CDR3 is TGTGCCAGAAGCTTGCCAACCCGGGACACCAACAATGAGCAGTTCTTC. Amino acids: CARSLPTRDTNNEQFF.